This T cell receptor beta chain was observed in a study of T-cell reconstitution after alpha-beta-depleted transplantation in children. Study-level findings and limits: The study reportedly traced alpha-beta T cells about two months after transplant to several hundred expanded graft clones. Once a year had passed after transplant, T-cell counts and diversity came mostly from newly produced T cells.

Library preparation (for TCRbeta) was performed with unique molecular identifiers. Using its own MiXCR run on the PCR reads, TCRdb lists one record per CDR3 protein. Of 300,000 to 400,000 distinct CDR3 sequences listed, around 20% are singletons. The germline gives CDR1 SQVTM, CDR2 ANQGSEA. Trimming cost V 6 bases and J 0 bases; bases outside gene matches: 10. The CDR3 is 15 amino acids. This clonotype was detected only a few times. Antigen specificity is unknown. This TCR came from a male patient younger than 18 who had a stem cell transplant for acute lymphoblastic leukemia, so the T cells may come from the graft donor. Sequenced material: PBMCs, mostly from graft donor cells, taken 180 days after TCRalphabeta/CD19-depleted stem cell transplant. The chain couples TRBV29-1 to TRBJ2-7, with 8 bases that match TRBD2. Here the CDR3 reads CSVEQLAVTSYEQYF. The CDR3 nucleotides read TGCAGCGTCGAGCAACTAGCGGTAACCTCCTACGAGCAGTACTTC.